This TCR beta chain was captured by sequencing in a study of identical twins. Study-wide results and limits: A lower insertion count was a feature of abundant cord blood beta clonotypes, with no such feature in memory repertoires. Cross-sectional statistical analysis was relied on for the conclusions, without the same donors being followed.

Worth noting for this clonotype: Its antigen is still unknown.

Template switching (which added a universal primer site) was used, and cDNA carried unique molecular identifiers. TCRdb independently ran MiXCR on the 5' RACE reads; one entry per CDR3 protein. The repertoire holds approximately 600,000 distinct CDR3 sequences, with about 7% as singletons. These data were also reused for a study on yellow fever vaccine responses in identical twins.

This receptor was taken from a woman aged 18-35 years in good health. Sequencing was done on a sample of PBMCs.

CDR3 nucleotide sequence: TGTGCCAGCAGCCGATGGGTGAGGGAAGAGACCCAGTACTTC. Translating gives CASSRWVREETQYF. The V and J genes are TRBV7-8 and TRBJ2-5; TRBD2 is a possible D gene (5 bases). Germline-derived CDR1 and CDR2 are SGHVS and FQNEAQ. V was clipped by 5 bases and J by 3 bases, with 13 bases between them. The CDR3 covers 14 residues.